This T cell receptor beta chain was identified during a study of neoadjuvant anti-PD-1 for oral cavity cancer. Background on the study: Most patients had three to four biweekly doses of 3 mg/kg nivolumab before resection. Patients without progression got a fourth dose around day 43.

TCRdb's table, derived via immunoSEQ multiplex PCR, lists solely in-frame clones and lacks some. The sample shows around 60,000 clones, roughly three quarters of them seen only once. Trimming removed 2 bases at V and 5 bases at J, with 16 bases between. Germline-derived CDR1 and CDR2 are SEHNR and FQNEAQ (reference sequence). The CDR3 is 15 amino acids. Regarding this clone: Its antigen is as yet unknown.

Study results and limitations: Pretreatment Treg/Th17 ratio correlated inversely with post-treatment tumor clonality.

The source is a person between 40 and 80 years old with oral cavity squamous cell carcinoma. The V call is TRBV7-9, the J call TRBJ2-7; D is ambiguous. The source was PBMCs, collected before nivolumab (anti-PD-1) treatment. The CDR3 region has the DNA TGTGCCAGCAGCTTATATAGATCTAGGCTCAACGAGCAGTACTTC. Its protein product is CASSLYRSRLNEQYF.